This T cell receptor beta chain was captured in a study of T cell clonality in common variable immunodeficiency. Whole-study results and caveats: Reportedly, TCR beta sequences from common variable immunodeficiency showed fewer deletions and N-nucleotide insertions. The cause of increased CVID clonality remains unclear without subpopulation sequencing.

V was pared by 4 bases and J by 6 bases, with 13 bases of the junction left unmatched. Per germline, CDR1 SGHRS and CDR2 YFSETQ. This CDR3 comprises 16 residues. Many counts were recorded for this clone. Its antigen is undetermined. Sequencing ends 3 residues short of the CDR3 end; the germline J gene provides the rest. Clones were sequenced by immunoSEQ multiplex PCR, and TCRdb holds only the in-frame ones, with some missing. The sample contains some 28,000 clones, none of them singletons. Sample: peripheral blood mononuclear cells. The V gene is TRBV5-1, the J gene TRBJ2-1, with 7 positions matching TRBD2. The clonotype comes from a person between 18 and 75 years old in good health. CDR3 DNA, as far as it was read: TGCGCCAGCAGCCCGCGGTCGGCGGGGGTCCTCAATGAG. It encodes CASSPRSAGVLNE. The CDR3, in full, reads CASSPRSAGVLNEQFF.